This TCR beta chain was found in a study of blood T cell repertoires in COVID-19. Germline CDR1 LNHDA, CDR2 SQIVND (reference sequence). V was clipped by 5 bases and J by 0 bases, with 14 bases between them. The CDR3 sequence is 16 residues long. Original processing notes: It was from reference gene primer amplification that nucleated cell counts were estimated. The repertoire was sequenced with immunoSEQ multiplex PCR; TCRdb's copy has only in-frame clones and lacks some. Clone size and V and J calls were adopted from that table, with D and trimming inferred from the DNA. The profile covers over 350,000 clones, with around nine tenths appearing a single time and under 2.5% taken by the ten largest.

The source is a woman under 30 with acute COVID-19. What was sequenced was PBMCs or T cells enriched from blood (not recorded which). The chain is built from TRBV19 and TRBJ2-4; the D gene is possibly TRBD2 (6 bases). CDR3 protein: CASSANSGLAKNIQYF. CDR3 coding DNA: TGTGCCAGTAGTGCGAACAGCGGGCTAGCCAAAAACATTCAGTACTTC.